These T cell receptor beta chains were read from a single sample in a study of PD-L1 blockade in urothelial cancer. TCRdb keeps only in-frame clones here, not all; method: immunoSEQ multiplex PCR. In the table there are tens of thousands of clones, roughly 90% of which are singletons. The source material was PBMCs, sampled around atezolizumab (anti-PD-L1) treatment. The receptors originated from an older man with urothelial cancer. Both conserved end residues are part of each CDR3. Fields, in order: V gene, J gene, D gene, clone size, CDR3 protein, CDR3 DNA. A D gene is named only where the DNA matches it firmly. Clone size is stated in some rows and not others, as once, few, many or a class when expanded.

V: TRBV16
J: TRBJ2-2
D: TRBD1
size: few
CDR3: CASSRDRAGELFF
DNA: TGTGCCAGCAGCCGCGACAGGGCCGGGGAGCTGTTTTTT

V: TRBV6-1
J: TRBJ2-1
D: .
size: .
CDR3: CASSEFREQGEQFF
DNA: TGTGCCAGCAGTGAATTTAGGGAACAGGGTGAGCAGTTCTTC

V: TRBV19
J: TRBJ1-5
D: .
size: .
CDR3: CASSIRVGNQPQHF
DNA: TGTGCCAGTAGTATTCGGGTCGGCAATCAGCCCCAGCATTTT

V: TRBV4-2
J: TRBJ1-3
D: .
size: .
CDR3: CASSQGLRGSSGNTIYF
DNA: TGTGCCAGCAGCCAAGGGCTCCGGGGGAGCTCTGGAAACACCATATATTTT

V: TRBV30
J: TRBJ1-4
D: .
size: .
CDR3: CAWSDRNEKLFF
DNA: TGTGCCTGGTCCGACAGAAATGAAAAACTGTTTTTT

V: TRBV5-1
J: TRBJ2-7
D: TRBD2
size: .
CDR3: CASSFTSTSGASGQYF
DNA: TGCGCCAGCAGCTTCACATCGACTAGCGGAGCGTCAGGGCAGTACTTC

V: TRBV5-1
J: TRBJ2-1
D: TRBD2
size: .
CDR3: CASSSTSGSSGNEQFF
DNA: TGCGCCAGCAGCTCTACTAGCGGGAGTTCGGGGAATGAGCAGTTCTTC

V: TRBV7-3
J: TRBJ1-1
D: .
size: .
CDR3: CASSTGLGTEAFF
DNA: TGTGCCAGCAGCACAGGGCTGGGAACTGAAGCTTTCTTT

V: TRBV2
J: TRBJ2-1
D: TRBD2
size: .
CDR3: CASSVPSGTLGVQKQFF
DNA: TGTGCCAGCAGTGTACCGAGCGGGACTCTAGGGGTTCAGAAACAGTTCTTC

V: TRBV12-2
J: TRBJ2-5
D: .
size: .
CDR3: CASRLREGGEETQYF
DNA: TGTGCAAGTCGCTTGCGGGAGGGAGGGGAGGAGACCCAGTACTTC

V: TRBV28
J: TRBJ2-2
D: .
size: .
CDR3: CASSETGNTGELFF
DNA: TGTGCCAGCAGTGAGACAGGGAACACCGGGGAGCTGTTTTTT

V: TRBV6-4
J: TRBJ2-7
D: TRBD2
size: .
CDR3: CASSTTSGSYEQYF
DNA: TGTGCCAGCAGCACCACTAGCGGGAGCTACGAGCAGTACTTC

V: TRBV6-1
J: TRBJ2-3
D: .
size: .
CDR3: CAGWAGWRTDTQYF
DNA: TGTGCCGGGTGGGCAGGGTGGCGGACAGATACGCAGTATTTT

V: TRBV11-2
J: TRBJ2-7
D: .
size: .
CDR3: CASSSRRGAQKTYEQYF
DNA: TGTGCCAGCAGCTCCCGTCGGGGGGCGCAGAAAACCTACGAGCAGTACTTC

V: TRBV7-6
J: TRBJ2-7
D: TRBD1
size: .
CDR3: CASSFPGQGEQYF
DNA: TGTGCCAGCAGCTTCCCCGGACAGGGTGAGCAGTACTTC

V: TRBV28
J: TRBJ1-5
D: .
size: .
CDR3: CASTPLGQFSQPQHF
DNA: TGTGCCAGCACCCCATTGGGGCAGTTCAGTCAGCCCCAGCATTTT

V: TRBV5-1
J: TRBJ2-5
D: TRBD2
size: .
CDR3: CASSFGGLEAETQYF
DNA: TGCGCCAGCAGCTTCGGCGGACTAGAGGCAGAGACCCAGTACTTC

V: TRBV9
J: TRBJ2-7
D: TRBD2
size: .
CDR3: CASSGTSGRLYEQYF
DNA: TGTGCCAGCAGCGGCACTAGCGGGAGGCTCTACGAGCAGTACTTC

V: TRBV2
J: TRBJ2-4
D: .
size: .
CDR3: CASSEEGVLAKNIQYF
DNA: TGTGCCAGCAGTGAAGAGGGGGTCCTAGCCAAAAACATTCAGTACTTC

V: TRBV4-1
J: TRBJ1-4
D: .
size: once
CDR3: CASSPSAGTNEKLFF
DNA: TGCGCCAGCAGCCCAAGCGCAGGGACTAATGAAAAACTGTTTTTT

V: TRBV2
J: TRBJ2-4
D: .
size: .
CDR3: CASSSGTSYIQYF
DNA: TGTGCCAGCTCGAGCGGGACATCCTACATTCAGTACTTC

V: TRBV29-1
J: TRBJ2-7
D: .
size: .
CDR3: CSVAASGKEDEQYF
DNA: TGCAGCGTTGCTGCTTCAGGGAAGGAAGACGAGCAGTACTTC

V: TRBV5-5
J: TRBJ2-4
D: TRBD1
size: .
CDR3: CASSLVPRQGAGGNIQYF
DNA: TGTGCCAGCAGCTTGGTCCCGAGACAGGGGGCAGGGGGAAACATTCAGTACTTC

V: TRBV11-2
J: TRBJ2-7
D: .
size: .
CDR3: CASSLFEGSNEQYF
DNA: TGTGCCAGCAGCTTGTTTGAGGGTTCGAACGAGCAGTACTTC

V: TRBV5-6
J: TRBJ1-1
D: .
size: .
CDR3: CASSFGLNTEAFF
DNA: TGTGCCAGCAGCTTCGGGTTGAACACTGAAGCTTTCTTT

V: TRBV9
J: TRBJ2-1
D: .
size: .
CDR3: CASAEWPGYDNEQFF
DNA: TGTGCCAGCGCCGAATGGCCGGGGTATGACAATGAGCAGTTCTTC

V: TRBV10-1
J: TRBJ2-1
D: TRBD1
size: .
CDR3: CASARGPVSDEQFF
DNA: TGCGCCAGCGCAAGGGGGCCGGTATCCGATGAGCAGTTCTTC

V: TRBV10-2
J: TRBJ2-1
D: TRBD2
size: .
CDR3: CASSDGTIHNEQFF
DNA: TGCGCCAGCAGTGATGGGACTATCCACAATGAGCAGTTCTTC

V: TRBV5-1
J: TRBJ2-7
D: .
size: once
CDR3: CASSLADRYEQYF
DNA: TGCGCCAGCAGCTTGGCCGACAGATACGAGCAGTACTTC

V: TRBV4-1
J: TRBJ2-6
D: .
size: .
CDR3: CASSQQVREAGANVLTF
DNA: TGCGCCAGCAGCCAGCAAGTCAGGGAGGCTGGGGCCAACGTCCTGACTTTC

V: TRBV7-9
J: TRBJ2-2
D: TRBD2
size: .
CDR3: CASTGALAGAGELFF
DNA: TGTGCCAGCACCGGGGCACTAGCGGGGGCCGGGGAGCTGTTTTTT

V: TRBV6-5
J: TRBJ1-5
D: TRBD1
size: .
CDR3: CASRAGTANQPQHF
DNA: TGTGCCAGCAGGGCCGGGACAGCTAATCAGCCCCAGCATTTT

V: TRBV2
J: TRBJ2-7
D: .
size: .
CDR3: CASSAQGEQYF
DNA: TGTGCCAGCAGTGCGCAGGGGGAGCAGTACTTC

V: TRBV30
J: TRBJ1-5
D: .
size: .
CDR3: CAWSVQGNQPQHF
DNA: TGTGCCTGGAGTGTACAGGGCAATCAGCCCCAGCATTTT

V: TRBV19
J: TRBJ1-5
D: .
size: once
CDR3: CASSTAETFNQPQHF
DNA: TGTGCCAGTAGTACCGCGGAAACTTTCAATCAGCCCCAGCATTTT

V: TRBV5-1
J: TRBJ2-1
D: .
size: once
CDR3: CASSPGRSQYNEQFF
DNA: TGCGCCAGCAGTCCAGGGCGTAGCCAGTACAATGAGCAGTTCTTC

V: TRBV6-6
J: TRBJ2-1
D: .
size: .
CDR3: CASSYSRNEQFF
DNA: TGTGCCAGCAGTTACTCGAGGAATGAGCAGTTCTTC

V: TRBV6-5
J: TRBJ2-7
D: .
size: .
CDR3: CASRPGQGGYEQYF
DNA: TGTGCCAGCAGACCCGGTCAGGGGGGCTACGAGCAGTACTTC

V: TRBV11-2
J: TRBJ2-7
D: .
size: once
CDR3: CASSSSLEQYF
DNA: TGTGCCAGCAGTTCCTCTCTCGAGCAGTACTTC

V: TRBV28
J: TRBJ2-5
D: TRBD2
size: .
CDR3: CASSPSGGGRETQYF
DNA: TGTGCCAGCAGTCCGTCCGGGGGGGGCAGGGAGACCCAGTACTTC

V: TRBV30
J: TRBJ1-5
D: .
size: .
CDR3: CACGNRKGQPQHF
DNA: TGTGCCTGCGGAAACAGGAAAGGACAGCCCCAGCATTTT

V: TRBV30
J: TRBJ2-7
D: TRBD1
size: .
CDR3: CAWSRDRAYEQYF
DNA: TGTGCCTGGTCCCGGGACAGGGCGTACGAGCAGTACTTC